This T cell receptor beta chain is from a study of T-cell memory formation after mild COVID-19. This CDR3 spans 15 amino acids. CDR1 and CDR2 from the germline V gene are SGHVS and FNYEAQ. V lost 6 bases and J 0 bases, leaving 14 bases between the germline ends. Using constant-segment primers, 5'RACE produced TCR alpha and TCR beta cDNA libraries carrying sample barcodes and UMIs. TCRdb called the 5' RACE reads again in MiXCR, with one record for every CDR3 protein. The repertoire includes about 180,000 distinct CDR3 sequences, 16% of them detected once, and 2% to 2.5% sits in the top ten. Material for sequencing was PBMCs or a T cell subset sorted from them (not recorded which). The TCR was taken from an adult woman who had mild COVID-19 (a few samples of this study predate the infection). Cell type and time point are not known. The rearrangement joins TRBV7-6 to TRBJ2-5; a weak D match, TRBD1 (5 bases). CDR3 in amino acids: CASSQSRQNQETQYF. CDR3 nucleotide sequence: TGTGCCAGCAGTCAATCGAGACAGAACCAAGAGACCCAGTACTTC. The full variable domain, its missing parts supplied by reference TRBV7-6 and TRBJ2-5, is GAGVSQSPRYKVTKRGQDVALRCDPISGHVSLYWYRQALGQGPEFLTYFNYEAQQDKSGLPNDRFSAERPEGSISTLTIQRTEQRDSAMYRCASSQSRQNQETQYFGPGTRLLVL.